This T cell receptor beta chain is from a study of chemoradiotherapy in HPV16-positive cancers. Study information: A couple of HPV16-positive patients' cells yielded candidate HPV-specific clones and common motifs.

Concerning this clone itself: Its target is not known.

Study-wide findings and caveats: The functional HPV-specific definition rests on just a couple of HPV16-positive patients. Candidate HPV-specific clones and E7-related TCR motifs grew in tumor during treatment.

Sequenced by immunoSEQ multiplex PCR; TCRdb stores in-frame clones only, minus some. The sample yields some 34,000 clones, about 92% seen once. With 5 bases removed from V and 6 bases from J, the gap between germline ends came to 19 bases. CDR3 size: 15 residues. Germline loops: CDR1 SGHVS, CDR2 FNYEAQ. This chain uses TRBV7-6 with TRBJ1-2, with a possible D match to TRBD1 (5 bases). This TCR was recovered from a human donor with HPV-associated anogenital cancer. This specimen consisted of blood, obtained from a patient who underwent chemoradiotherapy. The CDR3 region has the DNA TGTGCCAGCAGCCGAGGCCCCGGGGGTGGGGATGGCTACACCTTC. Translation: CASSRGPGGGDGYTF.